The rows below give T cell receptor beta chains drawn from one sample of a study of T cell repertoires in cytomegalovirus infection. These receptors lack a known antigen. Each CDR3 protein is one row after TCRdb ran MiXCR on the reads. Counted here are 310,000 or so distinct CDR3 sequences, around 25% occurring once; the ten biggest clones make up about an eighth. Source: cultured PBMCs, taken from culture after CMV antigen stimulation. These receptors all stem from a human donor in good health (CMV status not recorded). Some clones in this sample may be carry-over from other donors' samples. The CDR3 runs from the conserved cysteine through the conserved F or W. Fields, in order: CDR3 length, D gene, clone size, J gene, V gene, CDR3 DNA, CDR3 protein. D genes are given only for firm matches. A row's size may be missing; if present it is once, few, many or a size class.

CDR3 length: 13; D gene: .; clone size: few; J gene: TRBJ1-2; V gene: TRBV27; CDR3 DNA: TGTGCCAGCAGTCTCACATCCTTAGATGGCTACACCTTC; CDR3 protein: CASSLTSLDGYTF
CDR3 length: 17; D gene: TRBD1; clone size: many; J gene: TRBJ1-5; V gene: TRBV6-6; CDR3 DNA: TGTGCCAGCAGTTACCTCCAAGGACAGGGTAGGGATCAGCCCCAGCATTTT; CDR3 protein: CASSYLQGQGRDQPQHF
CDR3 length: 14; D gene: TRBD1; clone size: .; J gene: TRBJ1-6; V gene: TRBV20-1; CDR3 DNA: TGCAGTGCTAGTGAGGACAGGGATAATTCACCCCTCCACTTT; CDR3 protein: CSASEDRDNSPLHF
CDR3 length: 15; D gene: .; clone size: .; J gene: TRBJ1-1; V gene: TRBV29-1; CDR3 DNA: TGCAGCGTTGAAAAACCCGCGGGGCTTGGCACTGAAGCTTTCTTT; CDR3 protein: CSVEKPAGLGTEAFF
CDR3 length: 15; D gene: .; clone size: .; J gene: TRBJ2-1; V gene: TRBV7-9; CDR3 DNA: TGTGCCAGCAACAAACAGGGTTCTCGAACGAGTGAGCAGTTCTTC; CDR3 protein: CASNKQGSRTSEQFF
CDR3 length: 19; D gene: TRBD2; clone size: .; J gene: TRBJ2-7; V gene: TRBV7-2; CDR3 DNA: TGTGCCAGCAGCGTCAGGGTACCGGGACTAGCGGGAGTAATCTACGAGCAGTACTTC; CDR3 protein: CASSVRVPGLAGVIYEQYF
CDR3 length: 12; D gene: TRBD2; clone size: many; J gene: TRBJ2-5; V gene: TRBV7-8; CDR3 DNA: TGTGCCAGCAACCGCGGGAGAGAGACCCAGTACTTC; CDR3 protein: CASNRGRETQYF
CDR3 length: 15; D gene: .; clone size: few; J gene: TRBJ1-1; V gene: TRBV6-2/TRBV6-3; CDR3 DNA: TGTGCCAGCAGACATGCACTCGGTCGGGACACTGAAGCTTTCTTT; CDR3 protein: CASRHALGRDTEAFF
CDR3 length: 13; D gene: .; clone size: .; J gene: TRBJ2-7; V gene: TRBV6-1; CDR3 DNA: TGTGCCAGCAGCGTCGGACTTGGGAGGGAGCAGTACTTC; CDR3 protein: CASSVGLGREQYF
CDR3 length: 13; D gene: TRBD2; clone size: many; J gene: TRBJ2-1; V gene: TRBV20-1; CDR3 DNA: TGCAGTGTCAGGAGCGGGAGGGACAATGAGCAGTTCTTC; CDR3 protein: CSVRSGRDNEQFF
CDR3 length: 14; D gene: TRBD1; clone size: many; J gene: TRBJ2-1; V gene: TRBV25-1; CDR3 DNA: TGTGCCACCCCAGGGGGTAGAGGGTACAATGAGCAGTTCTTC; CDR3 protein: CATPGGRGYNEQFF
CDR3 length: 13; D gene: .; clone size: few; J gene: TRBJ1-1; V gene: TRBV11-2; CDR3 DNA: TGTGCCAGCAGCTTAGAGGGGTGGGCTGAAGCTTTCTTT; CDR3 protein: CASSLEGWAEAFF
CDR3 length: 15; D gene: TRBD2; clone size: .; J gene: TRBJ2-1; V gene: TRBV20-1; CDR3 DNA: TGCAGTGCGCTTGGACTAGCGGGAGATAACAATGAGCAGTTCTTC; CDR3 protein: CSALGLAGDNNEQFF
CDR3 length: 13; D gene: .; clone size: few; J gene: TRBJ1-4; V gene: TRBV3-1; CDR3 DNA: TGTGCCAGCAGCCCCAGATGGGGTGAAAAACTGTTTTTT; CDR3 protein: CASSPRWGEKLFF
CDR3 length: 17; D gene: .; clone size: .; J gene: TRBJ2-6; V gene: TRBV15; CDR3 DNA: TGTGCCACCAGCGGCCACTACAGGAGCTCTGGGGCCAACGTCCTGACTTTC; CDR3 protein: CATSGHYRSSGANVLTF
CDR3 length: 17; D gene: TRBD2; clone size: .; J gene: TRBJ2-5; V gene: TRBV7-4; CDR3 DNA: TGTGCCAGCAGCTTGGGACTAGCGGGAGTTTTAAGAGAGACCCAGTACTTC; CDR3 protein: CASSLGLAGVLRETQYF
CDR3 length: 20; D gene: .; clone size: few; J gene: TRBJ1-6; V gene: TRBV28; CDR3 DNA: TGTGCCAGCAGTTCCCAGACCATCCGGTGGGATTACTCCTATAATTCACCCCTCCACTTT; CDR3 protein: CASSSQTIRWDYSYNSPLHF
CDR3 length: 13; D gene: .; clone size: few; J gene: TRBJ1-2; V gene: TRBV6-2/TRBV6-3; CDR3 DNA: TGTGCCAGCAGTTTCCAGGATAACTATGGCTACACCTTC; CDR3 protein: CASSFQDNYGYTF
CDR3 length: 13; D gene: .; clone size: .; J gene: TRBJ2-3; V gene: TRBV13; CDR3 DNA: TGTGCCAGCAGCCTACAGACCCCAGATACGCAGTATTTT; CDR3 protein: CASSLQTPDTQYF
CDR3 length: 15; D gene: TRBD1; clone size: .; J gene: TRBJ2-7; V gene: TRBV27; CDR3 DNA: TGTGCCAGCAGTCGACCAGGGGGTATTATGTACGAGCAGTACTTC; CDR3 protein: CASSRPGGIMYEQYF
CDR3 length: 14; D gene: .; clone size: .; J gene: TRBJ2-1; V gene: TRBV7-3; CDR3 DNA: TGTGCCAGCAGTCCGGCCGGGCTTCACAATGAGCAGTTCTTC; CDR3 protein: CASSPAGLHNEQFF
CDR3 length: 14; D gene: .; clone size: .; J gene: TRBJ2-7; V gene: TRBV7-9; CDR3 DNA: TGTGCCAGCAACGACCCGGGCGGATTATACGAGCAGTACTTC; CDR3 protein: CASNDPGGLYEQYF
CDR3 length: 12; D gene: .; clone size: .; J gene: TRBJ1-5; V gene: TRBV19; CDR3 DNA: TGTGCCAGTAGTATAGAGGGGTCGGCCCAGCATTTT; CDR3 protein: CASSIEGSAQHF
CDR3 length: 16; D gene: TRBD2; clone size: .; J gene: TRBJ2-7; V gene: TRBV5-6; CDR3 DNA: TGTGCCAGCAGCTTGGAAGGAGCGGGAGCTTCCTACGAGCAGTACTTC; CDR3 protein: CASSLEGAGASYEQYF
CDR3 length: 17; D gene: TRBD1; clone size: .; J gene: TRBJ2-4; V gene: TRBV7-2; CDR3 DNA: TGTGCCAGCAGCCCCCAGGGGGCCGGGTTAGCCAAAAACATTCAGTACTTC; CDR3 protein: CASSPQGAGLAKNIQYF
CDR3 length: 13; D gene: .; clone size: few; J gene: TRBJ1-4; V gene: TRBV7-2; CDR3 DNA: TGTGCCAGCAGCTCCTGGGAAAGGGAAAAACTGTTTTTT; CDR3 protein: CASSSWEREKLFF
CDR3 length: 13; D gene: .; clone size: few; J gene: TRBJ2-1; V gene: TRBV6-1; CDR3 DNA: TGTGCCAGCAGTCACGGACGGGCCTATGAGCAGTTCTTC; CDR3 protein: CASSHGRAYEQFF
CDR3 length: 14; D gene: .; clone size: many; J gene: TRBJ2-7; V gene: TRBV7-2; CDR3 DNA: TGTGCCAGCAGCTTAGAGGCCTTTGTTGGCGAGCAGTACTTC; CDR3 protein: CASSLEAFVGEQYF
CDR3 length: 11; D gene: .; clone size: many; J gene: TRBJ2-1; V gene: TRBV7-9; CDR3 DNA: TGTGCCATCGCACTGCACAATGAGCAGTTCTTC; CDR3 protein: CAIALHNEQFF
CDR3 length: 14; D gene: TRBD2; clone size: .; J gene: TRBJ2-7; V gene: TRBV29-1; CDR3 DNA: TGCAGCGTTCGGGGGGTCCGAGGCGGATCCGAGCAGTACTTC; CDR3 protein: CSVRGVRGGSEQYF
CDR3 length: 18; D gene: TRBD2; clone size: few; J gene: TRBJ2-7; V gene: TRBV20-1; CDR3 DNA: TGCAGTGCTAGTCCCGGGACTAGCGGGAGTACGTCGCGATACGAGCAGTACTTC; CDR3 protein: CSASPGTSGSTSRYEQYF